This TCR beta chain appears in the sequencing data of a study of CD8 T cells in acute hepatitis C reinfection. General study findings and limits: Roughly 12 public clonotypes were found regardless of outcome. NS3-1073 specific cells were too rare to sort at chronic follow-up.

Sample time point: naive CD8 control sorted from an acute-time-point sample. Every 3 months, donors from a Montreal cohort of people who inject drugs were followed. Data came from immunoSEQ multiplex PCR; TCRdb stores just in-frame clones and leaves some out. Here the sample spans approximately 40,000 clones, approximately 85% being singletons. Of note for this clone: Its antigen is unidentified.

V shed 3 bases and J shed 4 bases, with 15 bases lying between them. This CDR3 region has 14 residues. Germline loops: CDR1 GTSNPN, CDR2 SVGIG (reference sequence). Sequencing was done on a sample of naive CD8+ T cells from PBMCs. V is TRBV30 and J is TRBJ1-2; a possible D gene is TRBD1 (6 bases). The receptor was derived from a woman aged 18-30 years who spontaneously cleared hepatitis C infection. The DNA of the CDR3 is TGTGCCTGGAGGGACGAGACAGGAGTCTATGGCTACACCTTC. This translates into CAWRDETGVYGYTF.